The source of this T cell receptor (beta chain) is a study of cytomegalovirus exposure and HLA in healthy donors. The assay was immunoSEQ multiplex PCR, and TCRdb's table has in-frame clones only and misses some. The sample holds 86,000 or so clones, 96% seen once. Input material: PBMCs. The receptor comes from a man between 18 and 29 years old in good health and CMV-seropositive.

The CDR3, as DNA: TGCGCCAGCAGCCAACAGGGGTCTGGAAACACCATATATTTT. It translates to CASSQQGSGNTIYF. The gene calls are TRBV5-1 and TRBJ1-3; TRBD1 agrees at 7 bases. V dropped 4 bases and J dropped 1; count of bases not matched to a gene: 2. The CDR3 consists of 14 residues. Per the germline V gene, CDR1 is SGHRS and CDR2 is YFSETQ. Variable domain in full (rest from reference TRBV5-1 and TRBJ1-3): KAGVTQTPRYLIKTRGQQVTLSCSPISGHRSVSWYQQTPGQGLQFLFEYFSETQRNKGNFPGRFSGRQFSNSRSEMNVSTLELGDSALYLCASSQQGSGNTIYFGEGSWLTVV.